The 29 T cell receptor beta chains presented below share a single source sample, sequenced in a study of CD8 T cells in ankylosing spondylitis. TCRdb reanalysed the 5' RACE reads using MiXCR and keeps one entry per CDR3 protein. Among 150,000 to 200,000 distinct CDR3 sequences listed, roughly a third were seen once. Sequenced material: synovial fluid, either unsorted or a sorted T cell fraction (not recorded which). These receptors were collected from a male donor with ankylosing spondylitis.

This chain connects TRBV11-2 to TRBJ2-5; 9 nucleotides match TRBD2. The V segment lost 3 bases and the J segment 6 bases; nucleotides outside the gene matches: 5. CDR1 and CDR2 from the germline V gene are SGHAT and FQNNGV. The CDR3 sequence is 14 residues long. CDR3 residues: CASSFAGGPQTQYF. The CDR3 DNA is TGTGCCAGCAGCTTCGCGGGAGGGCCGCAGACCCAGTACTTC.

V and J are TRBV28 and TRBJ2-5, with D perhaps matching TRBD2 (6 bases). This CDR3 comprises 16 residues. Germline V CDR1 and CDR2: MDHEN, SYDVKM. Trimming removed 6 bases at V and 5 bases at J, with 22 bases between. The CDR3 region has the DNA TGTGCCAGCAGCCATCGCCGGGGGAAGTTTGGTGAGACCCAGTACTTC. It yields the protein CASSHRRGKFGETQYF. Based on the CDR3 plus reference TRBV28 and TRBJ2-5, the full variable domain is DVKVTQSSRYLVKRTGEKVFLECVQDMDHENMFWYRQDPGLGLRLIYFSYDVKMKEKGDIPEGYSVSREKKERFSLILESASTNQTSMYLCASSHRRGKFGETQYFGPGTRLLVL.

CDR3 in DNA: TGTGCCAGCAGCTCCGGAGGGGGAAACACCATATATTTT. Encoded protein: CASSSGGGNTIYF. The chain has TRBV11-2 and TRBJ1-3, with D uncertain. Per germline, CDR1 SGHAT and CDR2 FQNNGV. V gave up 4 bases and J gave up 4 bases, with 8 bases separating them. This CDR3 region has 13 residues.

DNA of the CDR3: TGCAGTGCTAGAGACCCTGGACTAGCGGGAGCCTACACCGGGGAGCTGTTTTTT. Amino acids: CSARDPGLAGAYTGELFF. This chain joins TRBV20-1 and TRBJ2-2; 13 bases agree with TRBD2. Germline lookup yields CDR1 DFQATT and CDR2 SNEGSKA (reference sequence). This CDR3 is 18 amino acids long. The V and J ends lost 0 bases and 3 bases, in that order; junction bases with no gene match: 7.

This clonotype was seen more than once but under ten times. CDR3 DNA sequence: TGCGCCAGCAGCCAAGGAGCACCAGGGGAAAGGAATGAAAAACTGTTTTTT. This gives the protein CASSQGAPGERNEKLFF. The J gene is TRBJ1-4, the V gene TRBV4-1; weak D call: TRBD1 (6 bases). V dropped 1 base and J dropped 5 bases, with 17 bases sitting between them. Germline assignment: CDR1 MGHRA and CDR2 YSYEKL. CDR3 length: 17 residues.

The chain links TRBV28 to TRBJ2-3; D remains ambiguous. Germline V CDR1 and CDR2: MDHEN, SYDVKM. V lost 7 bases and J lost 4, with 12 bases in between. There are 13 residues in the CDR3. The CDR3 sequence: CASTLGVSDTQYF. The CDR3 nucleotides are TGTGCCAGCACCCTTGGGGTATCAGATACGCAGTATTTT.

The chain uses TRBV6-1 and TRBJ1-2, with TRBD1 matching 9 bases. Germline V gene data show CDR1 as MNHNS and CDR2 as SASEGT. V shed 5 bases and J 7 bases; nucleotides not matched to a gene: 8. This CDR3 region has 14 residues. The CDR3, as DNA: TGTGCCAGCAGTCAGCCGGACAGGGGTTCTGGCTACACCTTC. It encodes CASSQPDRGSGYTF.

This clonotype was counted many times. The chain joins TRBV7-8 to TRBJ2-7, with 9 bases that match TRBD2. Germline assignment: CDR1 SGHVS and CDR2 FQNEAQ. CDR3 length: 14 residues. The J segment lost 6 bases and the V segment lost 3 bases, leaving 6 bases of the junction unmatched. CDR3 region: CASSFSGGPSEQYF. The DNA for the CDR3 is TGTGCCAGCAGCTTCAGCGGGGGGCCCTCCGAGCAGTACTTC. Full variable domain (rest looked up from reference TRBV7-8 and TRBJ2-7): GAGVSQSPRYKVAKRGQDVALRCDPISGHVSLFWYQQALGQGPEFLTYFQNEAQLDKSGLPSDRFFAERPEGSVSTLKIQRTQQEDSAVYLCASSFSGGPSEQYFGPGTRLTVT.

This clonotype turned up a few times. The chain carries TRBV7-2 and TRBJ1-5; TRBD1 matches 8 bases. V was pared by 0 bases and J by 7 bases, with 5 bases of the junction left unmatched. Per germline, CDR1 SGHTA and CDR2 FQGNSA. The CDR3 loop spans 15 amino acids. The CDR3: CASSLAGQVTQPQHF. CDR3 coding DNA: TGTGCCAGCAGCTTAGCGGGACAGGTCACACAGCCCCAGCATTTT.

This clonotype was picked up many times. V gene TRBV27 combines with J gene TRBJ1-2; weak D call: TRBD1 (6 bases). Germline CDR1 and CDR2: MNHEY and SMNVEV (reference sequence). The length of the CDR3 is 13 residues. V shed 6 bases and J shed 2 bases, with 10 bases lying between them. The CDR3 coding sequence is TGTGCCAGCAGGAGGGACAAAAACTATGGCTACACCTTC. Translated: CASRRDKNYGYTF.

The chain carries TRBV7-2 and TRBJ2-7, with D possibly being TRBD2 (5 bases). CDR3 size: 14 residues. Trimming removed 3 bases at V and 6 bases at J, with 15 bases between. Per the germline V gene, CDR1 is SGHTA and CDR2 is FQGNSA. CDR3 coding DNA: TGTGCCAGCAGCTTGGACTCCATCAGCGGCGAGCAGTACTTC. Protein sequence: CASSLDSISGEQYF. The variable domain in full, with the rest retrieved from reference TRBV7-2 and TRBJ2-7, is GAGVSQSPSNKVTEKGKDVELRCDPISGHTALYWYRQSLGQGLEFLIYFQGNSAPDKSGLPSDRFSAERTGGSVSTLTIQRTQQEDSAVYLCASSLDSISGEQYFGPGTRLTVT.

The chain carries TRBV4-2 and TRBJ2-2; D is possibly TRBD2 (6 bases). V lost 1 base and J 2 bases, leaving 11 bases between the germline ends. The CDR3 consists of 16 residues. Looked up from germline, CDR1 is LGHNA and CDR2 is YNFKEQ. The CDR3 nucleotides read TGTGCCAGCAGCCAAGGCGGGACTCCCAACACCGGGGAGCTGTTTTTT. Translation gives CASSQGGTPNTGELFF.

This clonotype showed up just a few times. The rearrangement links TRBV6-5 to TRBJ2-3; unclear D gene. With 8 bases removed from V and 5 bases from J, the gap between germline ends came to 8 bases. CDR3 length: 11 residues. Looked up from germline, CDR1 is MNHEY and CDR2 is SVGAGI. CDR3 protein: CASATRDTQYF. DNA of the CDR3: TGTGCCAGCGCAACGAGAGATACGCAGTATTTT.

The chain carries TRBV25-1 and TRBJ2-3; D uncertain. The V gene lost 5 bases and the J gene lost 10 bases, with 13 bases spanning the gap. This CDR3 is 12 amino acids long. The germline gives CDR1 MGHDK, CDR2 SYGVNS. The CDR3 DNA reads TGTGCCAGCAGTTTTAGTGTGGAAGCGCAGTATTTT. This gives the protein CASSFSVEAQYF. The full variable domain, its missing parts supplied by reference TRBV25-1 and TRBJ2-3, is EADIYQTPRYLVIGTGKKITLECSQTMGHDKMYWYQQDPGMELHLIHYSYGVNSTEKGDLSSESTVSRIRTEHFPLTLESARPSHTSQYLCASSFSVEAQYFGPGTRLTVL.

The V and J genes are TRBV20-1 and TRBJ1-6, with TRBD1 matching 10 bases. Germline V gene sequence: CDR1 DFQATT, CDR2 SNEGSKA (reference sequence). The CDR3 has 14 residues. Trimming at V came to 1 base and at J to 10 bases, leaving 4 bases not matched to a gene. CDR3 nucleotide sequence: TGCAGTGCTAGAGCTGGGACAGGGGTGTCACCCCTCCACTTT. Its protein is CSARAGTGVSPLHF.

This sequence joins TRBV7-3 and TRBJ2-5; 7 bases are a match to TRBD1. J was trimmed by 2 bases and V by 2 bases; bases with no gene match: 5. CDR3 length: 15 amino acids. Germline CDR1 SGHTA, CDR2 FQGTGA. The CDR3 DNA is TGTGCCAGCAGCTTAGGATCGGGACAGCAAGAGACCCAGTACTTC. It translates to CASSLGSGQQETQYF.

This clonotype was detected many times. This CDR3 is CASSPTDTPADTQYF. In DNA, the CDR3 is TGCGCCAGCAGCCCCACGGACACCCCGGCAGATACGCAGTATTTT. The gene calls are TRBV5-1 and TRBJ2-3; D possibly corresponds to TRBD1 (5 bases). Germline lookup yields CDR1 SGHRS and CDR2 YFSETQ. V lost 4 bases and J lost 4, with 16 bases in between. The CDR3 consists of 15 residues.

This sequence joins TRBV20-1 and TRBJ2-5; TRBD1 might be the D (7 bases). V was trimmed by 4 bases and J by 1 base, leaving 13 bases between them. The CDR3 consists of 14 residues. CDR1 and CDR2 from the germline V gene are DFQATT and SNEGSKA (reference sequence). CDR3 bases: TGCAGTGCTACCCGACAGGGAGGCCAAGAGACCCAGTACTTC. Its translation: CSATRQGGQETQYF.

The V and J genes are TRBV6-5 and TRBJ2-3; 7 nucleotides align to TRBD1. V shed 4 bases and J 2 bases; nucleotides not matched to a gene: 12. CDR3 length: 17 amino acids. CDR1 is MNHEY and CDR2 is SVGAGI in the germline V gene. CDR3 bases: TGTGCCAGCAGTTCAACCCCTGCAGGGGGATACACAGATACGCAGTATTTT. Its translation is CASSSTPAGGYTDTQYF.

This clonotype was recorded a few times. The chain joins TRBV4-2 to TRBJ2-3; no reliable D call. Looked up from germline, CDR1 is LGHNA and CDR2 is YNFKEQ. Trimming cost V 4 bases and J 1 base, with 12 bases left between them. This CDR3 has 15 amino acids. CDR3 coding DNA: TGTGCCAGCAGCCGAAATAGTCAGGGCACAGATACGCAGTATTTT. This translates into CASSRNSQGTDTQYF.

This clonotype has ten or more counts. The CDR3 bases are TGCGCCAGCAGCTTTCAACAGGGGAGGAATAATTCACCCCTCCACTTT. Its translation is CASSFQQGRNNSPLHF. The chain carries TRBV5-1 and TRBJ1-6, with 7 bases that match TRBD1. The germline CDR1 and CDR2 sequences are SGHRS and YFSETQ. The CDR3 totals 16 residues. The V gene end was trimmed by 2 bases and the J gene end by 5 bases; junction bases not matched to a gene: 7.

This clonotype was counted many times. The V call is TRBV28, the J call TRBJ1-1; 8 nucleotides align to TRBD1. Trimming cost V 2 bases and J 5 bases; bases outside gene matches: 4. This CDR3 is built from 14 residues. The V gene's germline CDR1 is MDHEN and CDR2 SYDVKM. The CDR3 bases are TGTGCCAGCAGTTTACTACAGGGGGTGACTGAAGCTTTCTTT. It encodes CASSLLQGVTEAFF.

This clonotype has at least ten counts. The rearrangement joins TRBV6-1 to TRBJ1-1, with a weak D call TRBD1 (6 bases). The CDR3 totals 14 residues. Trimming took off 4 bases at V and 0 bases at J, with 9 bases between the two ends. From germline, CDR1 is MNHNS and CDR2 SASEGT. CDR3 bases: TGTGCCAGCAGTGCGGGACACCTGAACACTGAAGCTTTCTTT. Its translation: CASSAGHLNTEAFF.

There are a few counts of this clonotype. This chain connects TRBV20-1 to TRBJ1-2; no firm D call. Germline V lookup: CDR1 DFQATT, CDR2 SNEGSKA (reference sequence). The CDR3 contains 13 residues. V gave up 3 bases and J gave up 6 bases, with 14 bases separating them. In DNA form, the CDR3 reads TGCAGTGCTAGCCTTTGGGGAAGGGATGGCTACACCTTC. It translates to CSASLWGRDGYTF.

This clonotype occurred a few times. The CDR3 DNA is TGTGCCATCGCGCGGACAGGCCTCTACGAGCAGTACTTC. It is translated as CAIARTGLYEQYF. This rearrangement joins TRBV10-3 to TRBJ2-7; 7 bases fit TRBD1. J gave up 3 bases and V 8 bases, and 7 bases lay outside the gene matches. Germline V gene data show CDR1 as ENHRY and CDR2 as SYGVKD. CDR3 length equals 13 residues.

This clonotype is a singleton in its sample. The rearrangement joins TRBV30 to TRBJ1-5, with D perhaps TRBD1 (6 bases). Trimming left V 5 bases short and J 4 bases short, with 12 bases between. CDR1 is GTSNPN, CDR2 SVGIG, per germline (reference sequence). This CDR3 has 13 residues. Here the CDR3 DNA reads TGTGCCTGGGCTTTACAGGGTAATCAGCCCCAGCATTTT. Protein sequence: CAWALQGNQPQHF.

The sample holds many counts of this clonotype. CDR3 bases: TGCGCCAGCAGCCAAACTCCGGGAGGGCTCCCAGATACGCAGTATTTT. Its protein is CASSQTPGGLPDTQYF. The chain has TRBV4-3 and TRBJ2-3; 8 bases line up with TRBD2. The CDR3 has 16 amino acids. J was trimmed by 4 bases and V by 2 bases; bases with no gene match: 8. Germline CDR1 is LGHNA and CDR2 is YSLEER.

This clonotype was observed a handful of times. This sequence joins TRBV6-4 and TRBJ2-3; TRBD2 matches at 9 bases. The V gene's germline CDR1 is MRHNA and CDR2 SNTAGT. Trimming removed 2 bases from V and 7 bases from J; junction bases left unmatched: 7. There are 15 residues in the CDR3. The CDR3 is CASSDEVSGRNTQYF. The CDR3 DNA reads TGTGCCAGCAGTGACGAGGTTAGCGGGAGAAATACGCAGTATTTT.

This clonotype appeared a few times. CDR3 coding DNA: TGTGCCAGCATTTCCGGGACTAGCGGGAGGGCCTCCGGCACCGGGGAGCTGTTTTTT. Amino acids: CASISGTSGRASGTGELFF. The chain recombines TRBV6-5 with TRBJ2-2; TRBD2 aligns across 16 bases. The CDR3 spans 19 residues. V lost 7 bases to trimming and J lost 4 bases; unmatched junction nucleotides: 12. CDR1 MNHEY and CDR2 SVGAGI come from the germline V gene.